The 6 T cell receptor beta chains reported below all come from one sample, sequenced in a study of early stage breast cancer tumors. The data were produced by immunoSEQ multiplex PCR, yet TCRdb's version contains in-frame clones alone and is incomplete. The table includes under 45,000 clones, roughly 70% detected once. Sequences were obtained from blood. The receptors come from a person between 55 and 69 years old with breast cancer.

The V gene is TRBV7-9, the J gene TRBJ2-7; D is possibly TRBD1 or TRBD2 (5 bases each). The CDR3 is 14 amino acids. Germline assignment: CDR1 SEHNR and CDR2 FQNEAQ (reference sequence). V gave up 5 bases and J gave up 3 bases, with 14 bases separating them. The CDR3 here is CASSPGPTFYEQYF. The CDR3 nucleotides read TGTGCCAGCAGCCCGGGACCCACCTTCTACGAGCAGTACTTC. The whole variable domain, filled in from reference TRBV7-9 and TRBJ2-7, reads DTGVSQNPRHKITKRGQNVTFRCDPISEHNRLYWYRQTLGQGPEFLTYFQNEAQLEKSRLLSDRFSAERPKGSFSTLEIQRTEQGDSAMYLCASSPGPTFYEQYFGPGTRLTVT.

The genes are TRBV9 and TRBJ2-7; 9 bases are a match to TRBD1. V trimming: 3 bases; J trimming: 5 bases; junction bases outside the gene matches: 6. CDR1 and CDR2 (germline): SGDLS, YYNGEE. This CDR3 contains 14 residues. The CDR3 coding sequence is TGTGCCAGCAGCGGGCCCGGGACAGGGAACGAGCAGTACTTC. It specifies CASSGPGTGNEQYF. The whole variable domain, filled in from reference TRBV9 and TRBJ2-7, reads DSGVTQTPKHLITATGQRVTLRCSPRSGDLSVYWYQQSLDQGLQFLIQYYNGEERAKGNILERFSAQQFPDLHSELNLSSLELGDSALYFCASSGPGTGNEQYFGPGTRLTVT.

The genes are TRBV9 and TRBJ2-2; D not resolved. The germline V gene encodes CDR1 SGDLS and CDR2 YYNGEE. The germline V and J ends were trimmed by 3 bases and 8 bases, with 8 bases remaining between them. This CDR3 is 12 amino acids long. The CDR3 region has the DNA TGTGCCAGCAGCGCCGGGCCGGGGGAGCTGTTTTTT. Its translation is CASSAGPGELFF.

This clone was seen once. The V call is TRBV7-8, the J call TRBJ2-7, with 12 bases aligning to TRBD2. V lost 4 bases and J lost 4; bases outside the gene matches: 5. This CDR3 contains 15 residues. The germline gives CDR1 SGHVS, CDR2 FQNEAQ. In nucleotides, the CDR3 is TGTGCCAGCAGCTCGTGGACTAGCGGGAAATACGAGCAGTACTTC. This codes for CASSSWTSGKYEQYF.

The chain employs TRBV7-9 and TRBJ1-1; D is uncertain. The CDR3 spans 14 residues. Germline V gene lookup returns CDR1 SEHNR and CDR2 FQNEAQ (reference sequence). V lost 2 bases, J lost 1 base, and 8 bases lay in between. DNA for the CDR3: TGTGCCAGCAGCTTAACGATAACGAACACTGAAGCTTTCTTT. Residues: CASSLTITNTEAFF.

This clone was detected once. The rearrangement joins TRBV5-1 to TRBJ1-4; D unresolved. V lost 4 bases and J 3 bases, leaving 13 bases between the germline ends. The CDR3 length is 15 residues. Germline V gene data show CDR1 as SGHRS and CDR2 as YFSETQ. The CDR3 nucleotides read TGCGCCAGCAGCCGCCGGACCGATTCTAATGAAAAACTGTTTTTT. Protein sequence: CASSRRTDSNEKLFF.